These T cell receptor beta chains were read from a single sample in a study of blood T cell repertoires in COVID-19. Only in-frame clones appear in the TCRdb table, and some are missing; sequencing was by immunoSEQ multiplex PCR. This table has 100,000 to 130,000 clones, less than 85% appearing once. Material: peripheral blood. The source is a woman aged 35 to 49 with acute or convalescent COVID-19. CDR3s include the opening cysteine and the closing phenylalanine or tryptophan. A D gene is named only where the DNA matches it firmly. Part of the rows lack a size; the others show once, few, many or a class for expanded clones.

d_gene	v_gene	j_gene	abundance	CDR3nt	CDR3aa
-	TRBV5-6	TRBJ1-1	-	TGTGCCAGCACCCTAACGAAAAACACTGAAGCTTTCTTT	CASTLTKNTEAFF
TRBD2	TRBV7-2	TRBJ2-2	-	TGTGCCAGCAGCTTAATGCTAGCGGGGGGCGGGGAGCTGTTTTTT	CASSLMLAGGGELFF
TRBD2	TRBV18	TRBJ2-1	once	TGTGCCAGCTCACCTTTGACTAGCGGGGGGGCCGAATTTAGTGAGCAGTTCTTC	CASSPLTSGGAEFSEQFF
TRBD2	TRBV3-1/TRBV3-2	TRBJ2-1	few	TGTGCCAGCAGCCGGGCGGGGGCCTACAATGAGCAGTTCTTC	CASSRAGAYNEQFF
TRBD1	TRBV5-1	TRBJ2-5	-	TGCGCCAGCAGAGAACAGGGGGTCAGAGAGACCCAGTACTTC	CASREQGVRETQYF
-	TRBV6-6	TRBJ2-5	-	TGTGCCAGCAGTGGACAGACGGAGACCCAGTACTTC	CASSGQTETQYF
TRBD2	TRBV5-1	TRBJ2-7	-	TGCGCCAGCAGCTACGCGGGGGGTAGCTCCTACGAGCAGTACTTC	CASSYAGGSSYEQYF
-	TRBV28	TRBJ1-2	few	TGTGCCAGCACGACGGCCGGGGTGGGCTACACCTTC	CASTTAGVGYTF
TRBD1	TRBV5-1	TRBJ2-2	-	TGCGCCAGCAGCCGAACCGGGACAGGGGATGCCGGGGAGCTGTTTTTT	CASSRTGTGDAGELFF
TRBD1	TRBV19	TRBJ1-4	-	TGTGCCAGTAAAACGACAGGGCGAAATGAAAAACTGTTTTTT	CASKTTGRNEKLFF
-	TRBV4-1	TRBJ1-5	-	TGCGCCAGCAGCCAAGGAGTGAGGCCGGATCAGCCCCAGCATTTT	CASSQGVRPDQPQHF
-	TRBV3-1/TRBV3-2	TRBJ1-2	-	TGTGCCAGCAGCCAAGTAATCGAGGGCGGCTACACCTTC	CASSQVIEGGYTF
TRBD2	TRBV18	TRBJ2-1	-	TGTGCCAGCTCACCAACTAGCGGGGGGTACAATGAGCAGTTCTTC	CASSPTSGGYNEQFF
TRBD1	TRBV4-1	TRBJ2-7	once	TGCGCCAGCAGCCAAGCCCGGGACAGGGCCTACGAGCAGTACTTC	CASSQARDRAYEQYF
-	TRBV21-1	TRBJ1-1	-	TGTGCCAGACCCACGGGGGGCGCAAAAGTCAGCACTGAAGCTTTCTTT	CARPTGGAKVSTEAFF
-	TRBV10-2	TRBJ2-5	many	TGCGCCAGCAGTGAGTCGCAGGGTCCCCAGTACTTC	CASSESQGPQYF
-	TRBV27	TRBJ1-5	-	TGTGCCAGCAGTCTCAATCAGCCCCAGCATTTT	CASSLNQPQHF
TRBD2	TRBV28	TRBJ2-1	few	TGTGCCAGCAGTCCAATTAGCGGGGGGGTGTACAATGAGCAGTTCTTC	CASSPISGGVYNEQFF
TRBD2	TRBV9	TRBJ2-7	-	TGTGCCAGCAGACCGGGACTAGCGGGGGTAGGAGACTTC	CASRPGLAGVGDF
-	TRBV5-1	TRBJ2-3	-	TGCGCCAGCAGCTTGGAGCTAAGTGGTGTTGGCACAGATACGCAGTATTTT	CASSLELSGVGTDTQYF
TRBD2	TRBV7-2	TRBJ2-1	once	TGTGCCAGCAGCTTAGGAGCGGGGGGGCGTGGTGAGCAGTTCTTC	CASSLGAGGRGEQFF
-	TRBV5-6	TRBJ1-2	once	TGTGCCAGCAGTTCGGGACTTCTCGATGGCTACACCTTC	CASSSGLLDGYTF
-	TRBV4-1	TRBJ1-6	few	TGCGCCAGCAGCCAGCTTGAGAATAATTCACCCCTCCACTTT	CASSQLENNSPLHF
-	TRBV24-1	TRBJ2-2	few	TGTGCCACCAGTGACCCCGTTACCGGGGAGCTGTTTTTT	CATSDPVTGELFF
-	TRBV7-2	TRBJ2-1	-	TGTGCCAGCAGCTTAGGGTCGAGGGAGCAGTTCTTC	CASSLGSREQFF
TRBD1	TRBV11-2	TRBJ1-2	once	TGTGCCAGCAGCTTAGGACAGGGGCTCGGGGGCTACACCTTC	CASSLGQGLGGYTF
-	TRBV7-9	TRBJ1-3	-	TGTGCCAGCAGCTTAGAGGACATATTGTCTGGAAACACCATATATTTT	CASSLEDILSGNTIYF
-	TRBV9	TRBJ2-2	few	TGTGCCAGCAGCGTCCTCCCAGAGAACACCGGGGAGCTGTTTTTT	CASSVLPENTGELFF
TRBD1	TRBV9	TRBJ1-3	-	TGTGCCAGCAGCTCCCGGGGACAGGCTAGAGACACCATATATTTT	CASSSRGQARDTIYF
-	TRBV30	TRBJ1-6	-	TGTGCCTGGAGTCCGCAGGGTAATTCACCCCTCCACTTT	CAWSPQGNSPLHF
TRBD1	TRBV4-3	TRBJ2-5	-	TGCGCCAGCAGCCAAACAGGGGGCGCAAGGGGAGAGACCCAGTACTTC	CASSQTGGARGETQYF
-	TRBV19	TRBJ2-5	-	TGTGCCAGTAGTACTCAAACGGGGGAGACCCAGTACTTC	CASSTQTGETQYF
TRBD1	TRBV10-3	TRBJ2-1	-	TGTGCCATCACTGACAGGGGTAGGTCTGAGCAGTTCTTC	CAITDRGRSEQFF